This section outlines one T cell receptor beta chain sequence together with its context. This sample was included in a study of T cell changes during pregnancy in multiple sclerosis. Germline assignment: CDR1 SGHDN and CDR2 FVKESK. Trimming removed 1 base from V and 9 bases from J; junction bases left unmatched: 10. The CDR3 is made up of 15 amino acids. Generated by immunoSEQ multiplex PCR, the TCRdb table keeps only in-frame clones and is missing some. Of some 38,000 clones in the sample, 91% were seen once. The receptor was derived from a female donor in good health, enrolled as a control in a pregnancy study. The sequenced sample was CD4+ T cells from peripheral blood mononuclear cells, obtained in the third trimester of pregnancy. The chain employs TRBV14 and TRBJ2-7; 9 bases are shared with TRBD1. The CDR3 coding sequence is TGTGCCAGCAGCCAAGTTAGGGGACAGGGCTTTCGGCAGTACTTC. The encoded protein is CASSQVRGQGFRQYF.